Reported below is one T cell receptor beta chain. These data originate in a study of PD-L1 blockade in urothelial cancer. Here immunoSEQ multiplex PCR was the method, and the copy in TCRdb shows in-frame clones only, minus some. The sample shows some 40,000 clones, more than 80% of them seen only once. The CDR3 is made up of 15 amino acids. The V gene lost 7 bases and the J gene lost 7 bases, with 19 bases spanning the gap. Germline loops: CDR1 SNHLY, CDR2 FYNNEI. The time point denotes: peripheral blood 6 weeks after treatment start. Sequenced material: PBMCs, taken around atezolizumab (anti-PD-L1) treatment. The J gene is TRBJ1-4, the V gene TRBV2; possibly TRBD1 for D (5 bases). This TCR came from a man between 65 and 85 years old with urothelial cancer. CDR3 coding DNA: TGTGCCAGCACTACCTATGGGGGGTCTAGTGAAAAACTGTTTTTT. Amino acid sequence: CASTTYGGSSEKLFF. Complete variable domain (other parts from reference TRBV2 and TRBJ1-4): EPEVTQTPSHQVTQMGQEVILRCVPISNHLYFYWYRQILGQKVEFLVSFYNNEISEKSEIFDDQFSVERPDGSNFTLKIRSTKLEDSAMYFCASTTYGGSSEKLFFGSGTQLSVL.